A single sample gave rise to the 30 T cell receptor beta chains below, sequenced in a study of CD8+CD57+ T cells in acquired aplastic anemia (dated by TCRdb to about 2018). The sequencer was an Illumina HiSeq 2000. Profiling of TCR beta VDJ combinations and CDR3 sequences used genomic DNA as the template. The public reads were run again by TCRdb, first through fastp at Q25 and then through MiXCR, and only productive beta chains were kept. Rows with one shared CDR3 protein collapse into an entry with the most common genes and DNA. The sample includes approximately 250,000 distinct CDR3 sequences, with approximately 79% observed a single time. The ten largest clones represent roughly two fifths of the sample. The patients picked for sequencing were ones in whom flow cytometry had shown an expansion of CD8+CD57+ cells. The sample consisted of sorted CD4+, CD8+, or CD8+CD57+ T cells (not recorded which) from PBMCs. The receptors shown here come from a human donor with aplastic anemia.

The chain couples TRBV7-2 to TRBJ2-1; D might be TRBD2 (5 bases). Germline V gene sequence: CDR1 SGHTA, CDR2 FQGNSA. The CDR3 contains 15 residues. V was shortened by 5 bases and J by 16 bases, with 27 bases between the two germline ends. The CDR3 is CASSVSGGPDTQYFF. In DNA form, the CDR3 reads TGTGCCAGCAGCGTATCGGGCGGGCCCGACACGCAGTATTTCTTC. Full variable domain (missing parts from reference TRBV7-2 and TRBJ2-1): GAGVSQSPSNKVTEKGKDVELRCDPISGHTALYWYRQSLGQGLEFLIYFQGNSAPDKSGLPSDRFSAERTGGSVSTLTIQRTQQEDSAVYLCASSVSGGPDTQYFFGPGTRLTVL.

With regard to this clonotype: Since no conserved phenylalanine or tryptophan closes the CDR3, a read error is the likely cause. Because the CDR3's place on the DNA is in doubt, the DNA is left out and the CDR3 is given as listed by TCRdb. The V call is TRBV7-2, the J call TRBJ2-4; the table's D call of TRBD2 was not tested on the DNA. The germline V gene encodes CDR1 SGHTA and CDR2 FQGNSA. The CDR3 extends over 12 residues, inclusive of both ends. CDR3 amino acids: CASSGAGGTETH.

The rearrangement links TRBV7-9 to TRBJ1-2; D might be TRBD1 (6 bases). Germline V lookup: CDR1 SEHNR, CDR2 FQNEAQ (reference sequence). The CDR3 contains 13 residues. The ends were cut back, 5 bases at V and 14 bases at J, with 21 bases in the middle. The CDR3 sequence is CASSKPTVGGQTF. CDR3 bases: TGTGCCAGCAGCAAGCCGACGGTGGGGGGGCAGACCTTC.

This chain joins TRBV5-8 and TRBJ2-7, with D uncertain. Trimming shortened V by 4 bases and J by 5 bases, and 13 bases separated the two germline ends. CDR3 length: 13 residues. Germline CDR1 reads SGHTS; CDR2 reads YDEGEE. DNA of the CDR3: TGTGCCAGCAGCGGGAAGAGCGTCCACGAGCAGTACTTC. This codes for CASSGKSVHEQYF.

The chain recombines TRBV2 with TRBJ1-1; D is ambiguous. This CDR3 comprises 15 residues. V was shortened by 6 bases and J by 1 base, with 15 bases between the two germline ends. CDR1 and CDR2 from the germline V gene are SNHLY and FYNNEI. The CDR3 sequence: CASSGERGGNTEAFF. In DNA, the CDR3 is TGTGCCAGCAGCGGGGAGCGGGGAGGGAACACTGAAGCTTTCTTT.

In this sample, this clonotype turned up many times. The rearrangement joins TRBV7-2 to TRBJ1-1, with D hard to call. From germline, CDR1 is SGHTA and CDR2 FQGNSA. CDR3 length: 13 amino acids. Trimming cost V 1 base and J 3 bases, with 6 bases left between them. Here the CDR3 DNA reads TGTGCCAGCAGCTTAGAACGGGACACTGAAGCTTTCTTT. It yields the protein CASSLERDTEAFF.

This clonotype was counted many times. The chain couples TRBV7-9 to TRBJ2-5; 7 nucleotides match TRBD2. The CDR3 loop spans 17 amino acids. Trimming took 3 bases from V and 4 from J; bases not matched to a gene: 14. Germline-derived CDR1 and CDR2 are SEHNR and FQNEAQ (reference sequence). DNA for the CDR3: TGTGCCAGCAGCTTTCAAAGAAGCGGGACTTGGGGAGAGACCCAGTACTTC. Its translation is CASSFQRSGTWGETQYF.

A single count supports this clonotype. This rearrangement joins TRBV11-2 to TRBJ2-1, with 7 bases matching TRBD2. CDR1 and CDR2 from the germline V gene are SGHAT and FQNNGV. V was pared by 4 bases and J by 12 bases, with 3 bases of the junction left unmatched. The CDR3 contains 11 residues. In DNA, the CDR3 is TGTGCCAGCAGCTGGGGGGGAGGGCAGTTCTTC. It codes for CASSWGGGQFF.

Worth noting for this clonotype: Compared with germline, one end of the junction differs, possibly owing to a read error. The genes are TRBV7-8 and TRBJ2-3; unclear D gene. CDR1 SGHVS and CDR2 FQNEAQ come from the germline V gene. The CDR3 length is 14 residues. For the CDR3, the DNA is TGTGCCAGCAGCTTAGATCCAGATCCCACAGCGCAGTCCTTT. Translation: CASSLDPDPTAQSF.

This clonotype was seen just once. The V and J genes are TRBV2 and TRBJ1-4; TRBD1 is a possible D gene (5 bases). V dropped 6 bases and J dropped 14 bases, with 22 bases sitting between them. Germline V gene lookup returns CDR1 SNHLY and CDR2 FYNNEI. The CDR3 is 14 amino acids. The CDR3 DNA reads TGTGCCAGCAGGGGGGAGAGGAGAAATGAAACCCTGTTTTTT. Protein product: CASRGERRNETLFF.

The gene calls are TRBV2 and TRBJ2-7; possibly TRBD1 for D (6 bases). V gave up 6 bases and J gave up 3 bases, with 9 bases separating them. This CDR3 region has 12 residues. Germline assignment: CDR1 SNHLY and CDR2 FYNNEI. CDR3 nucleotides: TGTGCCAGCAGGGTGGACAGCTACGAGCAGTACTTC. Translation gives CASRVDSYEQYF.

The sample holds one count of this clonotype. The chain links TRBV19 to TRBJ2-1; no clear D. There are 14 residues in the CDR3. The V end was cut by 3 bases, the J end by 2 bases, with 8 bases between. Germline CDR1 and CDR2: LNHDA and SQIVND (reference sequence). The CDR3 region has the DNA TGTGCCAGTAGTATCACTGACGCCTACAATGAGCAGTTCTTC. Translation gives CASSITDAYNEQFF.

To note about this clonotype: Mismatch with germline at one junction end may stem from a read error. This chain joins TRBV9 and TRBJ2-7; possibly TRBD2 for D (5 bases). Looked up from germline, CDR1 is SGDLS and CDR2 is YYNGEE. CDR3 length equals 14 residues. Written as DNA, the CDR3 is TGTGCCACCAGCGGCGCGGGCCTCACCCACTACCAGTACTTC. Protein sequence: CATSGAGLTHYQYF.

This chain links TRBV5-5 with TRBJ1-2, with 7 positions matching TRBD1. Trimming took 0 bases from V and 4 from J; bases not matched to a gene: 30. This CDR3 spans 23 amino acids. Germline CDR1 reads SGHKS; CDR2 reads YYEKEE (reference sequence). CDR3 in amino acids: CASSLDRGSARDQYGAGSYGYTF. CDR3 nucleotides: TGTGCCAGCAGCTTGGACAGGGGCAGTGCTAGAGATCAGTATGGGGCCGGAAGCTATGGCTACACCTTC.

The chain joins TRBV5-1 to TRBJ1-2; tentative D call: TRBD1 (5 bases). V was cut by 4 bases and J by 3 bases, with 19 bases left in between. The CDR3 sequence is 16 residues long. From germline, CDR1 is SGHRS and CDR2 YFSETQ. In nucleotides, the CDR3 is TGCGCCAGCAGCGCTCGGGGCATGGACATGGACTATGGCTACACCTTC. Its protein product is CASSARGMDMDYGYTF.

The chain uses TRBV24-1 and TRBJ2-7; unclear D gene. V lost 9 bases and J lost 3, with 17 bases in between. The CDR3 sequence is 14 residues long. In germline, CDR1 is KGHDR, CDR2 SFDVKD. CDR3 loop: CATGNVVSHYEQYV. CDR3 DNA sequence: TGTGCCACCGGGAACGTTGTGTCCCACTACGAGCAGTACGTC.

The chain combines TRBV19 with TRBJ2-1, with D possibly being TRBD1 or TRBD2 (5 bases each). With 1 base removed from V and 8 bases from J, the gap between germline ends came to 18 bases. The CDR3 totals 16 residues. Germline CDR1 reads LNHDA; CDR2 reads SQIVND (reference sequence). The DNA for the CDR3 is TGTGCCAGTAGTATAGGTAGAAGTTACCTGGGGGATGAGCAGTTCTTC. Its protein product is CASSIGRSYLGDEQFF. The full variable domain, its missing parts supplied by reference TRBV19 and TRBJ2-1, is DGGITQSPKYLFRKEGQNVTLSCEQNLNHDAMYWYRQDPGQGLRLIYYSQIVNDFQKGDIAEGYSVSREKKESFPLTVTSAQKNPTAFYLCASSIGRSYLGDEQFFGPGTRLTVL.

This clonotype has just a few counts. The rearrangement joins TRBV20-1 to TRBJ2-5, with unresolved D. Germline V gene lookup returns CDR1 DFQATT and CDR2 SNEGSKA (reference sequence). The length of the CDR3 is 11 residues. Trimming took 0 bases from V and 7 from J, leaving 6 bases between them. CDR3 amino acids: CSARDEVTQYF. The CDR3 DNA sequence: TGCAGTGCTAGAGATGAGGTGACCCAGTACTTC.

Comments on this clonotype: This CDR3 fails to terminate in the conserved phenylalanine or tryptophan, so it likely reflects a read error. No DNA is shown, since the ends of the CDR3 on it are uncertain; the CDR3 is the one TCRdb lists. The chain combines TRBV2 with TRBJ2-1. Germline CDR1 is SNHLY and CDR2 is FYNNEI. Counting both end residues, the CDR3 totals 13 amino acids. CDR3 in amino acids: CASSEWYSNQQQH.

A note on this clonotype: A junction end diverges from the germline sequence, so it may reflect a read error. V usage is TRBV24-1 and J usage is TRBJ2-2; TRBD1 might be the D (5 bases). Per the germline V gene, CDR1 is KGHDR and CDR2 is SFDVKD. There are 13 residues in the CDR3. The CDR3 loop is CATCDKKTGELFF. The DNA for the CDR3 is TGTGCCACCTGTGACAAGAAAACAGGCGAGCTGTTTTTT.

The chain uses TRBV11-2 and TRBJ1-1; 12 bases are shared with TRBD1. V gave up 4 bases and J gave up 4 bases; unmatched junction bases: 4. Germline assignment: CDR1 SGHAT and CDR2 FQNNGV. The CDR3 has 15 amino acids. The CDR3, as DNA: TGTGCCAGCAGCTCGGGACAGGGGGCGGTCACTGAAGCTTTCTTT. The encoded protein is CASSSGQGAVTEAFF.

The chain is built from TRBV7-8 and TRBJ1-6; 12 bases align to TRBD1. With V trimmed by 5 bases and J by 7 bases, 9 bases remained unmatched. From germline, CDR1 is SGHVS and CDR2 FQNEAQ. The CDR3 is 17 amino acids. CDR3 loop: CASSPSPGTGGNSPLHF. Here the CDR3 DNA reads TGTGCCAGCAGCCCGAGTCCCGGGACAGGGGGCAATTCACCCCTCCACTTT. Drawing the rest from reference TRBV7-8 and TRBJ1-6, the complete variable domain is GAGVSQSPRYKVAKRGQDVALRCDPISGHVSLFWYQQALGQGPEFLTYFQNEAQLDKSGLPSDRFFAERPEGSVSTLKIQRTQQEDSAVYLCASSPSPGTGGNSPLHFGNGTRLTVT.

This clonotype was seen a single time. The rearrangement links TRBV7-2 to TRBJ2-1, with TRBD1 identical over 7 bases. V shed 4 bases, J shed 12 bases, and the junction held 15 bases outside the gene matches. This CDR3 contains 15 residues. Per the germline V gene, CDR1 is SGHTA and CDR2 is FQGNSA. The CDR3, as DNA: TGTGCCAGCAGCTCGGGACAGAGAAGCACAGATACGCAGTTCTTC. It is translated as CASSSGQRSTDTQFF.

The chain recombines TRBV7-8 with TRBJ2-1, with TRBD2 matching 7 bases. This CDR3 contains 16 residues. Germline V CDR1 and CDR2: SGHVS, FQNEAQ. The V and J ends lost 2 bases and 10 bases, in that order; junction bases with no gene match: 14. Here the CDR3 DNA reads TGTGCCAGCAGCTTACCGGGAGGTGGCGAGACGGAGGAGCAGTTCTTC. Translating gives CASSLPGGGETEEQFF.

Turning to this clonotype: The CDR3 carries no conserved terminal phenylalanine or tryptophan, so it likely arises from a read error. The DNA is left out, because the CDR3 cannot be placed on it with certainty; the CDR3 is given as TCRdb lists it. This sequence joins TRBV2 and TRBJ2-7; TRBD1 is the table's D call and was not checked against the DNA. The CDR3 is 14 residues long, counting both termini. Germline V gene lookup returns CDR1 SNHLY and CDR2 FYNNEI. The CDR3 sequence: CASSDWGTGYEQFG.

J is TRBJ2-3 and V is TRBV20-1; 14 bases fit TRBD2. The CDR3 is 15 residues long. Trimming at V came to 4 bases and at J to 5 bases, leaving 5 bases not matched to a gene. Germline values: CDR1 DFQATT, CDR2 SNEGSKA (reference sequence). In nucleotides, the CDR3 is TGCAGTGCTACCGGACTAGCGGGAGGTTTAGATACGCAGTATTTT. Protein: CSATGLAGGLDTQYF.

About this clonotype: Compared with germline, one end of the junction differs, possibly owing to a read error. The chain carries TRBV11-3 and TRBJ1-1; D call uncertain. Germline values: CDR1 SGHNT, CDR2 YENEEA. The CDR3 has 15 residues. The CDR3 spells CATSRDMGVNTEAFF. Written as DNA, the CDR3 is TGTGCCACCAGCAGAGATATGGGAGTGAACACTGAAGCTTTCTTT.

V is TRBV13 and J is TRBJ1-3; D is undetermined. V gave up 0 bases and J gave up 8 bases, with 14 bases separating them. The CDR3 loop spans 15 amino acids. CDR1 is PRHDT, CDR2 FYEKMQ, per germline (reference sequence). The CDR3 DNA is TGTGCCAGCAGCTTAGGCCGAGACTATGGCTACACCATATATTTT. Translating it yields CASSLGRDYGYTIYF.

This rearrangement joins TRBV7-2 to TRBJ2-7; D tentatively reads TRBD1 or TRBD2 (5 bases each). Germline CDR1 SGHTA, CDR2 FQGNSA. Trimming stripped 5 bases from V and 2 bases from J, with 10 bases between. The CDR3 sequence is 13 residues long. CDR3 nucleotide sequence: TGTGCCAGCAGCGGGGACCTCACCTACGAGCAGTACTTC. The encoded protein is CASSGDLTYEQYF. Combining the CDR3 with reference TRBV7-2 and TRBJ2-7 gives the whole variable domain GAGVSQSPSNKVTEKGKDVELRCDPISGHTALYWYRQSLGQGLEFLIYFQGNSAPDKSGLPSDRFSAERTGGSVSTLTIQRTQQEDSAVYLCASSGDLTYEQYFGPGTRLTVT.

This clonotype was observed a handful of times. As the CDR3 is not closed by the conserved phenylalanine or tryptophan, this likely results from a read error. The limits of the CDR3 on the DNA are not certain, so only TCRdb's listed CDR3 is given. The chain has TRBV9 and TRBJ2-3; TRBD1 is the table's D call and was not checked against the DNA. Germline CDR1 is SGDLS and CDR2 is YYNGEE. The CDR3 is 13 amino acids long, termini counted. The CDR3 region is CASSARDRGRDGV.